The 23 T cell receptor beta chains given below trace back to one sample, sequenced in a study of cytomegalovirus exposure and HLA in healthy donors. Use of 60 Vbeta and 13 Jbeta primers characterized the PCR. The method was immunoSEQ multiplex PCR; TCRdb's version includes in-frame clones alone and lacks a portion of them. The sample comprises approximately 290,000 clones, 80% of which are singletons, and over 0.3% rests with the top ten. The sequencing sample was made of PBMCs. The source of these receptors is a girl under 10 years old in good health and CMV-seronegative.

The chain joins TRBV19 to TRBJ2-7; 8 bases are a match to TRBD2. J gave up 2 bases and V 3 bases, and 3 bases lay outside the gene matches. Germline V gives CDR1 LNHDA, CDR2 SQIVND (reference sequence). This CDR3 region has 14 residues. CDR3 residues: CASSMREAPYEQYF. Here the CDR3 DNA reads TGTGCCAGTAGTATGCGGGAGGCCCCCTACGAGCAGTACTTC.

V and J are TRBV28 and TRBJ2-1, with 10 positions matching TRBD2. Trimming took 6 bases from V and 5 from J; bases not matched to a gene: 10. CDR3 size: 16 residues. Germline CDR1 and CDR2: MDHEN and SYDVKM. The CDR3 DNA reads TGTGCCAGCAGCAACCCAGCGGGGGGGCCAGACAATGAGCAGTTCTTC. Its translation: CASSNPAGGPDNEQFF.

The chain has TRBV10-1 and TRBJ2-1; D is perhaps TRBD1 (6 bases). This CDR3 is 14 amino acids long. The germline V gene has CDR1 WNHNN and CDR2 SYGVQD (reference sequence). Trimming pared 5 bases from V and 9 bases from J, leaving 17 bases between. The CDR3 DNA reads as TGCGCCAGCAGTAGAAGACAGGAGTCAGGTGAGCAGTTCTTC. Amino acids: CASSRRQESGEQFF.

This clone was observed once. V usage is TRBV2 and J usage is TRBJ1-1, with D perhaps matching TRBD1 (5 bases). V lost 6 bases and J 5 bases, leaving 19 bases between the germline ends. Germline V gene data show CDR1 as SNHLY and CDR2 as FYNNEI. The CDR3 runs 15 residues. The CDR3 nucleotides are TGTGCCAGCAGCCCCTGGATCGGGGGGGAGACTGAAGCTTTCTTT. It yields the protein CASSPWIGGETEAFF.

The rearrangement links TRBV28 to TRBJ2-7; 11 bases agree with TRBD1. The CDR3 consists of 14 residues. Germline loops: CDR1 MDHEN, CDR2 SYDVKM. The J segment lost 5 bases and the V segment lost 6 bases, leaving 6 bases of the junction unmatched. The CDR3 DNA follows: TGTGCCAGCAGCCCGGGACAGGGGGGCGACGAGCAGTACTTC. Its translation: CASSPGQGGDEQYF.

The V call is TRBV2, the J call TRBJ2-7, with 9 bases matching TRBD1. The CDR3 extends over 15 amino acids. The germline gives CDR1 SNHLY, CDR2 FYNNEI. The J segment lost 4 bases and the V segment lost 5 bases, leaving 9 bases of the junction unmatched. CDR3 nucleotides: TGTGCCAGCAGTACTGTCCCGGGACAGGGATACGAGCAGTACTTC. This encodes CASSTVPGQGYEQYF.

A remark on this clone: Within the sample, other DNA sequences also encode this same CDR3. J is TRBJ2-7 and V is TRBV5-1; 9 nucleotides line up with TRBD1. Germline trimming cut 4 bases from V and 2 bases from J; bases unmatched to any gene: 4. Germline V CDR1 and CDR2: SGHRS, YFSETQ. This CDR3 spans 14 amino acids. DNA of the CDR3: TGCGCCAGCAGCCCCCGGGACAGGGCCTACGAGCAGTACTTC. Translation gives CASSPRDRAYEQYF.

About this clone itself: The junction and the germline gene differ at one end; a read error may be behind it. This chain links TRBV7-9 with TRBJ2-7; TRBD1 matches at 8 bases. There are 12 residues in the CDR3. Germline V gene data show CDR1 as SEHNR and CDR2 as FQNEAQ (reference sequence). CDR3 sequence (DNA): TGTTCCAGCAGCAATGACAGGGGCGAGCAGTACTTC. Translating gives CSSSNDRGEQYF.

This chain links TRBV5-5 with TRBJ1-3; D not certain. In germline, CDR1 is SGHKS, CDR2 YYEKEE (reference sequence). V gave up 3 bases and J gave up 0 bases, with 13 bases separating them. CDR3 length equals 16 residues. The CDR3 protein is CASSSSRLFSGNTIYF. The CDR3, as DNA: TGTGCCAGCAGCTCGTCCCGACTCTTCTCTGGAAACACCATATATTTT.

The chain couples TRBV30 to TRBJ2-2; D unclear. Trimming shortened V by 4 bases and J by 5 bases, and 8 bases separated the two germline ends. The CDR3 totals 12 residues. Germline CDR1 and CDR2: GTSNPN and SVGIG (reference sequence). The CDR3 nucleotides read TGTGCCTGGACCTATGGTACCGGGGAGCTGTTTTTT. Translating gives CAWTYGTGELFF.

The V call is TRBV28, the J call TRBJ1-6; no clear D. V lost 3 bases and J 12 bases, leaving 15 bases between the germline ends. The CDR3 is 14 residues long. Germline loops: CDR1 MDHEN, CDR2 SYDVKM. The CDR3 region is CASSLQTRGLPLHF. The CDR3 nucleotides read TGTGCCAGCAGTTTGCAGACTAGAGGGTTACCCCTCCACTTT.

The rearrangement uses TRBV6-1 and TRBJ2-1, with TRBD2 matching 9 bases. The CDR3 length is 17 residues. Germline lookup yields CDR1 MNHNS and CDR2 SASEGT. The J segment lost 4 bases and the V segment lost 2 bases, leaving 9 bases of the junction unmatched. As DNA, the CDR3 is TGTGCCAGCAGTGAACACTTTACTAGCGGGTTTTACAATGAGCAGTTCTTC. The encoded protein is CASSEHFTSGFYNEQFF.

V gene TRBV15 combines with J gene TRBJ2-5, with 13 bases that match TRBD2. Germline loops: CDR1 LNHNV, CDR2 YYDKDF (reference sequence). The CDR3 has 19 amino acids. The V gene end was trimmed by 0 bases and the J gene end by 0 bases; junction bases not matched to a gene: 7. CDR3: CATSRDALGLAGDQETQYF. The CDR3 DNA sequence: TGTGCCACCAGCAGAGATGCCCTCGGACTAGCGGGGGACCAAGAGACCCAGTACTTC.

This clone was seen once. V gene TRBV4-1 combines with J gene TRBJ2-1; 10 bases match TRBD2. After removal of 5 bases from V and 8 bases from J, the junction contained 9 bases not matched to a gene. The CDR3 spans 15 residues. Germline assignment: CDR1 MGHRA and CDR2 YSYEKL. CDR3 sequence: CASSATSGIGDEQFF. The CDR3 DNA reads TGCGCCAGCAGCGCTACTAGCGGGATCGGCGATGAGCAGTTCTTC.

The chain employs TRBV14 and TRBJ2-3; D not certain. Trimming removed 0 bases from V and 6 bases from J, with 4 bases in between. This CDR3 comprises 12 residues. CDR1 and CDR2 (germline): SGHDN, FVKESK. CDR3 DNA: TGTGCCAGCAGCCAAGATCTGGATACGCAGTATTTT. It encodes CASSQDLDTQYF.

In this sample, this clone turned up a few times. The V gene is TRBV27, the J gene TRBJ2-2, with TRBD1 identical over 8 bases. Germline CDR1 is MNHEY and CDR2 is SMNVEV (reference sequence). This CDR3 is built from 15 residues. With V trimmed by 4 bases and J by 1 base, 2 bases remained unmatched. CDR3 coding DNA: TGTGCCAGCAGTTCCGGGACAGGGAACACCGGGGAGCTGTTTTTT. As protein: CASSSGTGNTGELFF.

This chain links TRBV29-1 with TRBJ2-3; possibly TRBD2 for D (5 bases). Germline CDR1 reads SQVTM; CDR2 reads ANQGSEA. This CDR3 spans 10 amino acids. Trimming removed 7 bases at V and 3 bases at J, with 5 bases between. The CDR3 reads CSGGTDTQYF. The CDR3 DNA follows: TGCAGCGGAGGGACAGATACGCAGTATTTT.

The chain uses TRBV2 and TRBJ1-3; TRBD1 matches 7 bases. Trimming took 5 bases from V and 6 from J; bases not matched to a gene: 4. The CDR3 is 13 residues long. Germline V CDR1 and CDR2: SNHLY, FYNNEI. As DNA, the CDR3 is TGTGCCAGCAGTAGGGACAGCCTAAACACCATATATTTT. This encodes CASSRDSLNTIYF.

V and J are TRBV5-1 and TRBJ2-7; 7 positions agree with TRBD2. The junction had 7 bases not matched to a gene; V was cut back by 0 bases and J by 4 bases. The CDR3 is made up of 15 amino acids. CDR1 and CDR2 from the germline V gene are SGHRS and YFSETQ. The CDR3 DNA follows: TGCGCCAGCAGCTTGGAACGGGGAGGGCCATACGAGCAGTACTTC. Translating it yields CASSLERGGPYEQYF.

The rearrangement joins TRBV7-6 to TRBJ2-1; perhaps TRBD1 as D (6 bases). This CDR3 is built from 15 residues. Between the trimmed V and J ends, which lost 4 bases and 7 bases, there was a span of 17 bases. The germline V gene has CDR1 SGHVS and CDR2 FNYEAQ. The CDR3 reads CASSSPLVQGNEQFF. The DNA for the CDR3 is TGTGCCAGCAGCTCTCCTCTGGTACAGGGTAATGAGCAGTTCTTC.

This clone was counted once. The CDR3 region has the DNA TGCACCAGCAGCCAAGATACGACCGGGACAGGGGCCTACGAGCAGTACTTC. Its protein product is CTSSQDTTGTGAYEQYF. The chain is built from TRBV1 and TRBJ2-7; no DNA check was done on the table's D call, TRBD1. TRBV1 constitutes a pseudogene. The CDR3 spans 17 residues.

The chain recombines TRBV2 with TRBJ1-1, with 8 bases aligning to TRBD1. V lost 6 bases to trimming and J lost 1 base; unmatched junction nucleotides: 7. This CDR3 has 15 amino acids. The germline V gene encodes CDR1 SNHLY and CDR2 FYNNEI. The CDR3 DNA reads TGTGCCAGCAGGGACCGGACAGGGACGAACACTGAAGCTTTCTTT. This gives the protein CASRDRTGTNTEAFF.

The rearrangement uses TRBV27 and TRBJ1-3; 7 nucleotides agree with TRBD1. V trimming: 3 bases; J trimming: 4 bases; junction bases outside the gene matches: 6. Germline CDR1 reads MNHEY; CDR2 reads SMNVEV (reference sequence). The CDR3 loop spans 15 amino acids. Written as DNA, the CDR3 is TGTGCCAGCAGTTTGACCAGGGGGTGGGGAAACACCATATATTTT. It encodes CASSLTRGWGNTIYF.